This paragraph covers one T cell receptor (beta chain) sequence. Its specificity is not known. The method was immunoSEQ multiplex PCR; TCRdb's version includes in-frame clones alone and lacks a portion of them. There are about 140,000 clones in the sample; more than 75% occur only once, and around 3% lies in the top ten. These data are taken from a study of T cell responses to AZD1222 COVID-19 vaccine. Study-wide findings and caveats: Every sample of the repertoires postdated the peak T cell response.

The receptor's source is an adult who received the AZD1222 COVID-19 vaccine. Sample: peripheral blood, taken 28 days after the second AZD1222 dose.

DNA of the CDR3: TGCAGTGCTAGGGGTGGTCACGGCTACACCTTC. Translating gives CSARGGHGYTF. The rearrangement links TRBV20-1 to TRBJ1-2; unclear D gene. Germline CDR1 and CDR2: DFQATT and SNEGSKA (reference sequence). Trimming removed 3 bases from V and 8 bases from J, with 10 bases in between. This CDR3 contains 11 residues.